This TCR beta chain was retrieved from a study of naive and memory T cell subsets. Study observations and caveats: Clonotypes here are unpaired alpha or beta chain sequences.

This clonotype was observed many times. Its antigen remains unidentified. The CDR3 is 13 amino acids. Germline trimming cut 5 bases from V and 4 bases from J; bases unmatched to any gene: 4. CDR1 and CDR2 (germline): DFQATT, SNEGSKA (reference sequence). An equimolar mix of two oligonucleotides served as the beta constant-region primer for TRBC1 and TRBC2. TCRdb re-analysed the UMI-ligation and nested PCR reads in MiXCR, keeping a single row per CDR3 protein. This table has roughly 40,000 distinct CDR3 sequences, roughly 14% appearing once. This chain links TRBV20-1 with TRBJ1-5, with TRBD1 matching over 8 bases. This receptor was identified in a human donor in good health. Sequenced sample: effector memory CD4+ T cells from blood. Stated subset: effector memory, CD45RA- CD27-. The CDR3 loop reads CSAGDRSNQPQHF. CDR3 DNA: TGCAGTGCTGGGGACAGGTCAAATCAGCCCCAGCATTTT.